These 10 T cell receptor beta chains were sequenced from one sample in a study of shared clonotypes between healthy human individuals. Naive CD8 cells lacked CD45RO, underwent positive selection for CCR7 and left out terminally differentiated effector memory CD45RA+ cells. Profiled with immunoSEQ multiplex PCR; TCRdb holds only in-frame clones, not every one. The repertoire includes approximately 590,000 clones, 95% to 96% of them detected once, and 0.11% sits in the top ten. Sequenced: naive CD8+ T cells sorted from blood. Receptor source: a woman aged 25 to 39 in good health.

The V gene is TRBV19, the J gene TRBJ2-1, with D maybe TRBD2 (6 bases). The germline gives CDR1 LNHDA, CDR2 SQIVND (reference sequence). The CDR3 covers 17 residues. The germline V and J ends were trimmed by 0 bases and 0 bases, with 12 bases remaining between them. CDR3: CASSIDAGLSSYNEQFF. CDR3 DNA: TGTGCCAGTAGTATAGATGCGGGACTCAGCTCCTACAATGAGCAGTTCTTC.

The CDR3 DNA reads TGTGCCAGCAGCTTATCCGGGACAGGGCCCAATGAGCAGTTCTTC. Protein product: CASSLSGTGPNEQFF. The rearrangement uses TRBV7-9 and TRBJ2-1, with 9 bases aligning to TRBD1. This CDR3 is built from 15 residues. The V gene end was trimmed by 2 bases and the J gene end by 6 bases; junction bases not matched to a gene: 5. From germline, CDR1 is SEHNR and CDR2 FQNEAQ (reference sequence).

The rearrangement joins TRBV6-5 to TRBJ2-7, with a weak D call TRBD2 (5 bases). Germline V gene sequence: CDR1 MNHEY, CDR2 SVGAGI. V gave up 6 bases and J gave up 9 bases, with 18 bases separating them. The CDR3 spans 13 residues. Here the CDR3 DNA reads TGTGCCAGCAGCCCCTCTTTAGGAGGACGGCAGTACTTC. Translating gives CASSPSLGGRQYF.

The rearrangement uses TRBV27 and TRBJ2-7; D is undetermined. V gave up 3 bases and J gave up 1 base, with 10 bases separating them. CDR3 size: 14 residues. Germline V gives CDR1 MNHEY, CDR2 SMNVEV (reference sequence). CDR3 amino acids: CASSLDAKSYEQYF. The CDR3 bases are TGTGCCAGCAGTTTGGACGCCAAATCCTACGAGCAGTACTTC.

The chain uses TRBV9 and TRBJ2-7; TRBD1 is a possible D gene (5 bases). The V end lost 4 bases, the J end lost 5 bases, and 13 bases lay between the germline ends. This CDR3 contains 13 residues. Per germline, CDR1 SGDLS and CDR2 YYNGEE. CDR3 nucleotide sequence: TGTGCCAGCAGCTCCGTCCTAGGGGACGAGCAGTACTTC. Its translation: CASSSVLGDEQYF.

The CDR3 sequence is CASSTTSGLHEQYF. CDR3 DNA: TGTGCCAGCAGCACGACTAGCGGCCTCCACGAGCAGTACTTC. The genes are TRBV27 and TRBJ2-7, with TRBD2 matching 9 bases. CDR1 is MNHEY, CDR2 SMNVEV, per germline (reference sequence). J lost 5 bases, V lost 6 bases, and 8 bases had no gene match. CDR3 length: 14 amino acids.

This clone came up a few times. The J gene is TRBJ1-1, the V gene TRBV19; D remains ambiguous. The CDR3 consists of 13 residues. Trimming pared 5 bases from V and 2 bases from J, leaving 9 bases between. Germline V CDR1 and CDR2: LNHDA, SQIVND (reference sequence). In DNA, the CDR3 is TGTGCCAGTAGTTGGGGAGCCAACACTGAAGCTTTCTTT. This sequence encodes CASSWGANTEAFF. Filled out from reference TRBV19 and TRBJ1-1, the complete variable domain reads DGGITQSPKYLFRKEGQNVTLSCEQNLNHDAMYWYRQDPGQGLRLIYYSQIVNDFQKGDIAEGYSVSREKKESFPLTVTSAQKNPTAFYLCASSWGANTEAFFGQGTRLTVV.

The DNA of the CDR3 is TGTGCCAGCAGCCAAGAAGGATCAGTCGATGGCTACACCTTC. It is translated as CASSQEGSVDGYTF. The chain employs TRBV4-2 and TRBJ1-2; D gene unclear. The CDR3 has 14 amino acids. V lost 0 bases and J 6 bases, leaving 11 bases between the germline ends. CDR1 and CDR2 (germline): LGHNA, YNFKEQ.

V is TRBV19 and J is TRBJ1-1; 8 nucleotides agree with TRBD1. There are 13 residues in the CDR3. V lost 5 bases to trimming and J lost 4 bases; unmatched junction nucleotides: 3. Germline CDR1 reads LNHDA; CDR2 reads SQIVND (reference sequence). CDR3 residues: CASSPGTGTEAFF. In DNA form, the CDR3 reads TGTGCCAGTAGTCCCGGGACAGGCACTGAAGCTTTCTTT. Full variable domain (rest looked up from reference TRBV19 and TRBJ1-1): DGGITQSPKYLFRKEGQNVTLSCEQNLNHDAMYWYRQDPGQGLRLIYYSQIVNDFQKGDIAEGYSVSREKKESFPLTVTSAQKNPTAFYLCASSPGTGTEAFFGQGTRLTVV.

V is TRBV11-2 and J is TRBJ2-7; TRBD1 or TRBD2 may be the D gene (5 bases each). V was clipped by 0 bases and J by 0 bases, with 15 bases between them. CDR3 length: 17 residues. Germline CDR1 and CDR2: SGHAT and FQNNGV. CDR3 sequence (DNA): TGTGCCAGCAGCTTAGACGCCGGGACGGGAAACTCCTACGAGCAGTACTTC. Protein: CASSLDAGTGNSYEQYF.